This T cell receptor (beta chain) originates from a study of tumor-infiltrating lymphocytes in oesophageal squamous cell carcinoma. The CDR3 consists of 14 residues. V was clipped by 3 bases and J by 4 bases, with 9 bases between them. Germline V gives CDR1 SGHTA, CDR2 FQGTGA. TCRdb re-analysed the PCR reads in MiXCR, keeping a single row per CDR3 protein. The table includes some 15,000 distinct CDR3 sequences, 58% detected once. The TCR comes from a female donor with esophageal squamous cell carcinoma. The sequencing sample was made of esophageal tumor tissue. This chain uses TRBV7-3 with TRBJ2-2; D remains unclear. CDR3 sequence reads: CASSFGLSTGELFF. For the CDR3, the DNA is TGTGCCAGCAGCTTTGGCCTCAGCACCGGGGAGCTGTTTTTT.